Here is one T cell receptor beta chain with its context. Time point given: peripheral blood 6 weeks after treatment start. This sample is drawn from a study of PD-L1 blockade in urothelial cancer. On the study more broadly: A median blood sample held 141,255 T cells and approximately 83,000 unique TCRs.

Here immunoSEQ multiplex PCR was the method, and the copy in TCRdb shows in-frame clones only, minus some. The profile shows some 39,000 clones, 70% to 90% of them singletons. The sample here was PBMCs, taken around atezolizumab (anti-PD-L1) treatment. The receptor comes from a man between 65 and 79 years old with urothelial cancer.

In DNA form, the CDR3 reads TGTGCCAGCAGCAGTCGCGGCTCCTACGAGCAGTACTTC. Its translation is CASSSRGSYEQYF. V and J are TRBV7-9 and TRBJ2-7; no clear D. CDR1 is SEHNR, CDR2 FQNEAQ, per germline (reference sequence). The ends were cut back, 5 bases at V and 0 bases at J, with 8 bases in the middle. This CDR3 comprises 13 residues.